This TCR beta chain was observed in a study of cytomegalovirus exposure and HLA in healthy donors. Overall study context: Falling in the Caucasian-associated ancestry cluster were 81% of under 450 genotyped donors.

Overall study findings and caveats: Cytomegalovirus association was listed for about 150 TCR beta chains. Later analysis revealed greater clonal expansion in HLA-associated TCR beta chains than in equally common others.

Vbeta (60) and Jbeta (13) primers were used in the PCR. Assay used: immunoSEQ multiplex PCR; TCRdb lists only in-frame clones, some missing. The sample has 150,000 to 200,000 clones, around 85% seen once. On this clone: The antigen remains undetermined.

V was pared by 0 bases and J by 6 bases, with 13 bases between. CDR1 and CDR2 (germline): LNHNV, YYDKDF (reference sequence). The CDR3 extends over 15 amino acids. Healthy donors of bone marrow made up the group. J is TRBJ2-3 and V is TRBV15; D perhaps matches TRBD1 (7 bases). This receptor was obtained from a man aged 18-30 years in good health and CMV-seropositive. Sequencing used PBMCs. The CDR3 DNA follows: TGTGCCACCAGCAGAGATCTCAGGGGGGCGGATACGCAGTATTTT. It translates to CATSRDLRGADTQYF.